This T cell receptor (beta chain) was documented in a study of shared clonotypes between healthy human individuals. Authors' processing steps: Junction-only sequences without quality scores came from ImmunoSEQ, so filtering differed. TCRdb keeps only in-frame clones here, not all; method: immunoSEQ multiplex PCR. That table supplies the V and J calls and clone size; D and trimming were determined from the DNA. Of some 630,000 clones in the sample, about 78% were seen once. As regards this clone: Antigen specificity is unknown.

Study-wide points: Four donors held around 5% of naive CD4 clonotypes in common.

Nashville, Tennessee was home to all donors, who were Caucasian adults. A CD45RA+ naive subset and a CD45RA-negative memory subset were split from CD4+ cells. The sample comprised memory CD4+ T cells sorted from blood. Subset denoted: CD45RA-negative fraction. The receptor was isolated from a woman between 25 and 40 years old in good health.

The DNA of the CDR3 is TGTGCCAGCAGGGGCCAGGGGGGTCAGCCCCAGCATTTT. It codes for CASRGQGGQPQHF. The chain recombines TRBV2 with TRBJ1-5; TRBD1 matches 7 bases. There are 13 residues in the CDR3. Per germline, CDR1 SNHLY and CDR2 FYNNEI. V lost 6 bases and J lost 6; bases outside the gene matches: 5. The variable domain in full, with the rest retrieved from reference TRBV2 and TRBJ1-5, is EPEVTQTPSHQVTQMGQEVILRCVPISNHLYFYWYRQILGQKVEFLVSFYNNEISEKSEIFDDQFSVERPDGSNFTLKIRSTKLEDSAMYFCASRGQGGQPQHFGDGTRLSIL.